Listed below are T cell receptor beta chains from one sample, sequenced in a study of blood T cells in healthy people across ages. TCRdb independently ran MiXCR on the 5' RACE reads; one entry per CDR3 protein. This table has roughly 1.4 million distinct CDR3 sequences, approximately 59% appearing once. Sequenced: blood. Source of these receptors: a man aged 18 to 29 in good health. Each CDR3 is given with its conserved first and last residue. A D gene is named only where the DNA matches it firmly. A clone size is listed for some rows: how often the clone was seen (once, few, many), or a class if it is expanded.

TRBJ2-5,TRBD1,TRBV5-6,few,CASSYGQGQETQYF,TGTGCCAGCAGTTACGGACAGGGCCAAGAGACCCAGTACTTC
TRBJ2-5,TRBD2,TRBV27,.,CASILVAGGKTQYF,TGTGCCAGCATACTTGTTGCGGGGGGAAAGACCCAGTACTTC
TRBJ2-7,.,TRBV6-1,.,CASNAVRYEQYF,TGTGCCAGCAATGCCGTGAGGTACGAGCAGTACTTC
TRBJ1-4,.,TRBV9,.,CASSPSGGVTTNEKLFF,TGTGCCAGCAGCCCCTCCGGGGGAGTCACAACTAATGAAAAACTGTTTTTT
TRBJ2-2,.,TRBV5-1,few,CASSWGTVTGELFF,TGCGCCAGCAGCTGGGGGACGGTCACCGGGGAGCTGTTTTTT
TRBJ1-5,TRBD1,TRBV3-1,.,CASSRRQGSNQPQHF,TGTGCCAGCAGCCGACGACAGGGGAGCAATCAGCCCCAGCATTTT
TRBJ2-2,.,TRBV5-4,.,CASGAATGELFF,TGTGCCAGCGGCGCGGCGACCGGGGAGCTGTTTTTT
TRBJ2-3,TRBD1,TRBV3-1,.,CASSLSATGESRVNTQYF,TGTGCCAGCAGCCTCTCCGCGACAGGGGAATCAAGGGTCAATACGCAGTATTTT
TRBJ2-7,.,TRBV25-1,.,CASGSRGIYNEQYF,TGTGCCAGCGGTAGTCGGGGGATCTACAATGAGCAGTACTTC
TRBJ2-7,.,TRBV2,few,CASRPDRGRSYEQYF,TGTGCCAGCAGACCCGACCGTGGCAGGTCCTACGAGCAGTACTTC
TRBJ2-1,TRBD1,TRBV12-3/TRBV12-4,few,CASRGQLPVEQFF,TGTGCCAGCAGGGGACAGCTGCCCGTCGAGCAGTTCTTC
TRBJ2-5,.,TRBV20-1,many,CSAREGYLQETQYF,TGCAGTGCTAGAGAGGGGTACTTGCAAGAGACCCAGTACTTC
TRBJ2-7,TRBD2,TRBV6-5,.,CASSYSLQAGGTTYEQYF,TGTGCCAGCAGTTACTCGTTACAGGCGGGAGGAACAACTTACGAGCAGTACTTC
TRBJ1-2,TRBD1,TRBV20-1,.,CSARIGTGYGYTF,TGCAGTGCTAGAATCGGGACAGGCTATGGCTACACCTTC
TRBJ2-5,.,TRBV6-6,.,CASSDNGIQETQYF,TGTGCCAGCAGCGACAACGGGATCCAAGAGACCCAGTACTTC
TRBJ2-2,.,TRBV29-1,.,CSVEIPLSGLHTGELFF,TGCAGCGTTGAAATCCCCCTCAGCGGACTTCACACCGGGGAGCTGTTTTTT